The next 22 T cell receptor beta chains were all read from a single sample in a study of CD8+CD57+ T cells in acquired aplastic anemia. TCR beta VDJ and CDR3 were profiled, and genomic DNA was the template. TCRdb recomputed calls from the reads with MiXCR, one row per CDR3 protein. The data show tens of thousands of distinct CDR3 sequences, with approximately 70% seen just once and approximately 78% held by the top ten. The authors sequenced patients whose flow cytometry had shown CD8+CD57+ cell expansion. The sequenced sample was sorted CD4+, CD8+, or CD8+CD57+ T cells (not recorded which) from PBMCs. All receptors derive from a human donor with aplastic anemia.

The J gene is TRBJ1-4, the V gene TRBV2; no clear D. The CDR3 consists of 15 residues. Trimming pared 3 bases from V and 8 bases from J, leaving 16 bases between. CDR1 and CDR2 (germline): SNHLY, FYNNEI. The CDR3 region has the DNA TGTGCCAGCAGTGATGGCGGGATTGGATACGAAAAACTGTTTTTT. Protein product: CASSDGGIGYEKLFF.

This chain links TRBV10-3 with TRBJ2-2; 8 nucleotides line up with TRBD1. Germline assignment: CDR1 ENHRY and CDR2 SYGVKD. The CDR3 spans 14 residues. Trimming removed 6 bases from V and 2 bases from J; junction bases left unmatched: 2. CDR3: CAIRGTGNTGELFF. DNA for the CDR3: TGTGCCATCAGGGGGACAGGTAACACCGGGGAGCTGTTTTTT.

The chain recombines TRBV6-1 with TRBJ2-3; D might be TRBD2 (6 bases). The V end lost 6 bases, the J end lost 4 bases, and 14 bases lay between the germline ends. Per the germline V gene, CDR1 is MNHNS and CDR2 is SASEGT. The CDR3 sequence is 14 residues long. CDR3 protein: CASRGGGAPDTQYF. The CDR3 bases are TGTGCCAGCAGGGGAGGTGGGGCCCCAGATACGCAGTATTTT.

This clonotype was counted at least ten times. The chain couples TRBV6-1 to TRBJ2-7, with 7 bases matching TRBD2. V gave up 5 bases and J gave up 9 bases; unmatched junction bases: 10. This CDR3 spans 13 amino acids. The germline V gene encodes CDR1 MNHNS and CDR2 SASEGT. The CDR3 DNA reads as TGTGCCAGCAGTACCCGACTAGCCGGGAGGCAGTACTTC. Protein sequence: CASSTRLAGRQYF.

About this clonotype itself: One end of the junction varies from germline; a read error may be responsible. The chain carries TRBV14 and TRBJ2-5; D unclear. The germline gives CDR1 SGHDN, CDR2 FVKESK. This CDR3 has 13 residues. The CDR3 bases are TGTGCCGGCAGCCAAGGACACCAAGAGACCCAGTACTTC. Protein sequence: CAGSQGHQETQYF. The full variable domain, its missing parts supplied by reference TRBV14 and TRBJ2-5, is EAGVTQFPSHSVIEKGQTVTLRCDPISGHDNLYWYRRVMGKEIKFLLHFVKESKQDESGMPNNRFLAERTGGTYSTLKVQPAELEDSGVYFCAGSQGHQETQYFGPGTRLLVL.

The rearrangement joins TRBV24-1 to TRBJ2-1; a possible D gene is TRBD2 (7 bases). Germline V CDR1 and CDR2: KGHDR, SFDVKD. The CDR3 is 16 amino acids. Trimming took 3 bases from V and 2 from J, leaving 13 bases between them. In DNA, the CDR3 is TGTGCCACCAGTGATCGGGTGGGGGGGCCCTACAATGAGCAGTTCTTC. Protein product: CATSDRVGGPYNEQFF.

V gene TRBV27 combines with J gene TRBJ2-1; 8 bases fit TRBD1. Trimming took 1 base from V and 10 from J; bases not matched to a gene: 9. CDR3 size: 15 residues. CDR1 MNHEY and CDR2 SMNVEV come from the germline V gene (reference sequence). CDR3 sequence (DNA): TGTGCCAGCAGTTTATTGCCAGGGGGCGCGGAGGAGCAGTTCTTC. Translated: CASSLLPGGAEEQFF.

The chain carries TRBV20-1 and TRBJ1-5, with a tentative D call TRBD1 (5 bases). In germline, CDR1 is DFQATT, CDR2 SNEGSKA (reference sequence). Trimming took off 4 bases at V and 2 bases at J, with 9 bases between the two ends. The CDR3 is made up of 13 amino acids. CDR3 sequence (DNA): TGCAGTGCTAACGGGGACGGCAATCAGCCCCAGCATTTT. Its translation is CSANGDGNQPQHF.

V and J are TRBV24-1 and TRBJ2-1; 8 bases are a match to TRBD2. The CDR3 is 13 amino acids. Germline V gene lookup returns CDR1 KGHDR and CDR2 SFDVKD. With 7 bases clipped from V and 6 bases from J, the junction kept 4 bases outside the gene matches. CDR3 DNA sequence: TGTGCCACCAGCGGGGGGGGTACCAATGAGCAGTTCTTC. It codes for CATSGGGTNEQFF.

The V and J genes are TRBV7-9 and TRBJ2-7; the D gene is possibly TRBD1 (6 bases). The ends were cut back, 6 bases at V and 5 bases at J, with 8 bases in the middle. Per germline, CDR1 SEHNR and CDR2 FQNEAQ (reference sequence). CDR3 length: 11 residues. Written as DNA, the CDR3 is TGTGCCAGCAGAACAGGGAACGAGCAGTACTTC. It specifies CASRTGNEQYF.

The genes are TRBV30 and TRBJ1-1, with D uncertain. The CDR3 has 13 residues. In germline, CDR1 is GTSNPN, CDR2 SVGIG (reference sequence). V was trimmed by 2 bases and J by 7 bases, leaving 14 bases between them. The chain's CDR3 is CAWSNGVGNEAFF. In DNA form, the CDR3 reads TGTGCCTGGAGTAACGGGGTGGGAAATGAAGCTTTCTTT.

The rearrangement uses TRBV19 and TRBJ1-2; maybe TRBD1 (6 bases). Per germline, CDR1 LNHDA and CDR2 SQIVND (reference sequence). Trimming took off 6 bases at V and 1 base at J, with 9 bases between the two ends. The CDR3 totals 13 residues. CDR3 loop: CASRQGGNYGYTF. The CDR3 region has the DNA TGTGCCAGTAGGCAAGGGGGTAACTATGGCTACACCTTC.

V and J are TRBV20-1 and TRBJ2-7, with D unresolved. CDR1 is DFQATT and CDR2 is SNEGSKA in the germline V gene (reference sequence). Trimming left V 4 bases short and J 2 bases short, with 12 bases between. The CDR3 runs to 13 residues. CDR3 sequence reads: CSANNLGPYEQYF. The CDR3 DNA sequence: TGCAGTGCTAACAACCTAGGACCCTACGAGCAGTACTTC.

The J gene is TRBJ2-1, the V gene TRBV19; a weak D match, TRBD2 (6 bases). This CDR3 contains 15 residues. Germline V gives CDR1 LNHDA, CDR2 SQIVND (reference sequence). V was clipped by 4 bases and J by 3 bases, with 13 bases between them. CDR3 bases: TGTGCCAGTAGTACGGGGGATCTGGTCTACAATGAGCAGTTCTTC. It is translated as CASSTGDLVYNEQFF.

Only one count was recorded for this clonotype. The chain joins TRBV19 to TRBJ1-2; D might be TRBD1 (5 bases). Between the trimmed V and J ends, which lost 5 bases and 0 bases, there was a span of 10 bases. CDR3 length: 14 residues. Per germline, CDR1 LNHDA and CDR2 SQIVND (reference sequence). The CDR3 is CASSPTVANYGYTF. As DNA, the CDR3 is TGTGCCAGTAGTCCGACAGTGGCTAACTATGGCTACACCTTC. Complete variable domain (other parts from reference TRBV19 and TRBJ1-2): DGGITQSPKYLFRKEGQNVTLSCEQNLNHDAMYWYRQDPGQGLRLIYYSQIVNDFQKGDIAEGYSVSREKKESFPLTVTSAQKNPTAFYLCASSPTVANYGYTFGSGTRLTVV.

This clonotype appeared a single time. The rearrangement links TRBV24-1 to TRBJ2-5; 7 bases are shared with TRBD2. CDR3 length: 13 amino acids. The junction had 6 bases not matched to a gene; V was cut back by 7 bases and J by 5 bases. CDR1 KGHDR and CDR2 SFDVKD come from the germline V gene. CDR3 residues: CATSAAGVETQYF. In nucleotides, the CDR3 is TGTGCCACCAGCGCCGCGGGGGTCGAGACCCAGTACTTC.

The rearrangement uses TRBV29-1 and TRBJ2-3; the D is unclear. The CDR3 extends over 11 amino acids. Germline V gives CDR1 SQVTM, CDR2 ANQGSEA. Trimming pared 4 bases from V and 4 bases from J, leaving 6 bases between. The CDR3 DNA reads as TGCAGCGTTGGAGAGGCAGATACGCAGTATTTT. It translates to CSVGEADTQYF.

The CDR3 DNA sequence: TGTGCCAGTCAACAACAGGGTCCAGGGGAGCTGTTTTTT. It is translated as CASQQQGPGELFF. V usage is TRBV19 and J usage is TRBJ2-2; D may be TRBD1 (6 bases). The CDR3 is 13 amino acids. V gave up 8 bases and J gave up 8 bases, with 15 bases separating them. The germline V gene has CDR1 LNHDA and CDR2 SQIVND (reference sequence). Using reference TRBV19 and TRBJ2-2 for the parts outside the CDR3, the full variable domain is DGGITQSPKYLFRKEGQNVTLSCEQNLNHDAMYWYRQDPGQGLRLIYYSQIVNDFQKGDIAEGYSVSREKKESFPLTVTSAQKNPTAFYLCASQQQGPGELFFGEGSRLTVL.

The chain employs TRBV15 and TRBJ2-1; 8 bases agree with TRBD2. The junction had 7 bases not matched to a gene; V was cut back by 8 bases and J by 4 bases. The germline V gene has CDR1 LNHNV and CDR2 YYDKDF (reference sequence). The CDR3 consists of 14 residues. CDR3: CATRSGSPYNEQFF. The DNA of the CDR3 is TGTGCCACCCGGAGCGGGAGTCCTTACAATGAGCAGTTCTTC.

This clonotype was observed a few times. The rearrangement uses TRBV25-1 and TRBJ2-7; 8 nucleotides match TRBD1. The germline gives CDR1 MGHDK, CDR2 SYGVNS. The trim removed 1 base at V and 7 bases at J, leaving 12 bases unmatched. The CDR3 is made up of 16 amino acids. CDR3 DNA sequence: TGTGCCAGCAGTGAATGGGCGGGACAGGACGTTGAGGAGCAGTACTTC. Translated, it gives CASSEWAGQDVEEQYF.

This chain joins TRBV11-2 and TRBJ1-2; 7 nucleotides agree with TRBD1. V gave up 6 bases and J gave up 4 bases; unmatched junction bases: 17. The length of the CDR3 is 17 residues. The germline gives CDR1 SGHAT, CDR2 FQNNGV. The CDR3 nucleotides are TGTGCCAGCAGTACGACCGACCACAGGGGAGAAGGCTATGGCTACACCTTC. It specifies CASSTTDHRGEGYGYTF.

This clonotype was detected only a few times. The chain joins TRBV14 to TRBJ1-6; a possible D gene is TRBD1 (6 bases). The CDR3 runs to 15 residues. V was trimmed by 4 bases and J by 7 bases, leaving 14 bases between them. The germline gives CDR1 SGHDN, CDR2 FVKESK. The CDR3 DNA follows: TGTGCCAGCAGCCCGACGGGCGGGACAAATTCACCCCTCCACTTT. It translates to CASSPTGGTNSPLHF.